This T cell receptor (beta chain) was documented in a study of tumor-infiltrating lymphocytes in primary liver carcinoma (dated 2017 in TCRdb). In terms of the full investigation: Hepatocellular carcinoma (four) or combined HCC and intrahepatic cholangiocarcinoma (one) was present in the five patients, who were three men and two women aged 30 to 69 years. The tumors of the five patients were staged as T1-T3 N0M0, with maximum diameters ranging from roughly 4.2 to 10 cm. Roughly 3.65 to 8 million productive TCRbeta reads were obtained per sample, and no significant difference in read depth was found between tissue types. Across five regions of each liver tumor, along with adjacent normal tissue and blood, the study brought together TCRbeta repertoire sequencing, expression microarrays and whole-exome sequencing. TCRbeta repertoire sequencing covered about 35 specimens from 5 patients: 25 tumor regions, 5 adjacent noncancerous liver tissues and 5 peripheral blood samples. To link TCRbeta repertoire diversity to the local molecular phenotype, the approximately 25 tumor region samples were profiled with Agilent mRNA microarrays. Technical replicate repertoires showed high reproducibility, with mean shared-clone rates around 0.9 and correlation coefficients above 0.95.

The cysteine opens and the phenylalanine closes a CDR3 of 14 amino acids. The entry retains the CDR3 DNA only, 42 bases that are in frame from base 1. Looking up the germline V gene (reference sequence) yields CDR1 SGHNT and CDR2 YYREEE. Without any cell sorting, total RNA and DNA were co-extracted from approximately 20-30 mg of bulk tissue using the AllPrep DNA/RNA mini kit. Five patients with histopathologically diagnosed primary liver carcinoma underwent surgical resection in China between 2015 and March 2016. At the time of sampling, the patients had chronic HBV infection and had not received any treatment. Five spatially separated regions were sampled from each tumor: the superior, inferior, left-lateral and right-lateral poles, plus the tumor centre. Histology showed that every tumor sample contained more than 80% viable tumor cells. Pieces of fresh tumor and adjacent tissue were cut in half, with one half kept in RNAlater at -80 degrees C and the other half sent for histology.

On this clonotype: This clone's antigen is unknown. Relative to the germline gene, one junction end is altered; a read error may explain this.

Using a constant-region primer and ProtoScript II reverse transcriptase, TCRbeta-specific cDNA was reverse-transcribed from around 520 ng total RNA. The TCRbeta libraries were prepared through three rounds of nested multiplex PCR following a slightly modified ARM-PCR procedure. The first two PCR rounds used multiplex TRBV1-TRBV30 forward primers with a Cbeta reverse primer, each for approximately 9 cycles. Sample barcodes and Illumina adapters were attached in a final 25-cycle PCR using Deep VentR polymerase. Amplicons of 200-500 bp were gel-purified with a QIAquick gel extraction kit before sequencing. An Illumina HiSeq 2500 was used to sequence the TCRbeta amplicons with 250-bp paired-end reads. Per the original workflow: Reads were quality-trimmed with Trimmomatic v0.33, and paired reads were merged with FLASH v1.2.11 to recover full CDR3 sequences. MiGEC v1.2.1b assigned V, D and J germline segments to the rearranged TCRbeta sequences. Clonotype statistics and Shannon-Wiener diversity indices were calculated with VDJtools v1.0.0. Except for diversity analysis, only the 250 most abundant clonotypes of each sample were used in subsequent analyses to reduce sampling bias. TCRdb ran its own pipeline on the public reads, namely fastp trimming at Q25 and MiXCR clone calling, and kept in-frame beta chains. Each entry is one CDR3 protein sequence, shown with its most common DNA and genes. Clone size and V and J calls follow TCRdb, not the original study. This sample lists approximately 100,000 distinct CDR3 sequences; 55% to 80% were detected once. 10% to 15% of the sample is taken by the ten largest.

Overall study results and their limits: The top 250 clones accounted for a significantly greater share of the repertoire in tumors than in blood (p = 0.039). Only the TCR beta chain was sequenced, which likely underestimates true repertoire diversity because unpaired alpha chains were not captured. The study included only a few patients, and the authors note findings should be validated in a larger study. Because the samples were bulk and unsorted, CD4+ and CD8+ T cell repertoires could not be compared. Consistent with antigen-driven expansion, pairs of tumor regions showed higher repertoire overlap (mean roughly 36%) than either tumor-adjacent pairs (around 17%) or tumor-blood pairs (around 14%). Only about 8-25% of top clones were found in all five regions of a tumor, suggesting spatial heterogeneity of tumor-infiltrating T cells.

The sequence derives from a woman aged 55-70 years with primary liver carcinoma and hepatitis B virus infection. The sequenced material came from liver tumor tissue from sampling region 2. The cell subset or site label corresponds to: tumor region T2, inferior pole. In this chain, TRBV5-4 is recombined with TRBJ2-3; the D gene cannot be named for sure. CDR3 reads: CASSLLGSTDMQYF. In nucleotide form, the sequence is TGTGCCAGCAGCTTATTGGGTAGTACAGATATGCAGTATTTT.